Listed below are T cell receptor beta chains from one sample, sequenced in a study of regulatory T cells in long-lasting Graves disease. In TCRdb, the multiplex PCR reads were re-called with MiXCR into one record per CDR3 protein. The table includes roughly 450,000 distinct CDR3 sequences, 20% to 25% detected once. Sequenced here: peripheral blood mononuclear cells (PBMCs), sampled when the disease was refractory, from a patient treated with antithyroid drugs. The origin of the receptors is a female donor with Graves disease. Each CDR3 is given with its conserved first and last residue. The order of the fields is CDR3 protein, CDR3 DNA, clone size, J gene, D gene, V gene. D genes are given only for firm matches. Clone size, where shown, is once, few, many, or a class for clones that have expanded.

CDR3 protein: CASTPGLETYEQYF; CDR3 DNA: TGTGCCAGCACCCCGGGTCTAGAGACCTACGAGCAGTACTTC; clone size: .; J gene: TRBJ2-7; D gene: .; V gene: TRBV6-1
CDR3 protein: CSVETAMNTEAFF; CDR3 DNA: TGCAGCGTGGAAACAGCCATGAACACTGAAGCTTTCTTT; clone size: few; J gene: TRBJ1-1; D gene: .; V gene: TRBV29-1
CDR3 protein: CAEGRKSTGELFF; CDR3 DNA: TGTGCTGAAGGACGGAAAAGCACCGGGGAGCTGTTTTTT; clone size: few; J gene: TRBJ2-2; D gene: .; V gene: TRBV28
CDR3 protein: CASSPSRTSLQTQYF; CDR3 DNA: TGTGCCAGCAGCCCATCCCGGACTAGCCTACAGACCCAGTACTTC; clone size: many; J gene: TRBJ2-5; D gene: TRBD2; V gene: TRBV7-2
CDR3 protein: CASSPGPSSNEQFF; CDR3 DNA: TGTGCCAGCAGCCCCGGACCCTCCAGTAATGAGCAGTTCTTC; clone size: many; J gene: TRBJ2-1; D gene: .; V gene: TRBV11-2
CDR3 protein: CASSLLWTGANTGELFF; CDR3 DNA: TGTGCCAGCAGTCTCCTCTGGACGGGAGCGAACACCGGGGAGCTGTTTTTT; clone size: .; J gene: TRBJ2-2; D gene: .; V gene: TRBV28
CDR3 protein: CASSIAPRIRGNQPQHF; CDR3 DNA: TGTGCCAGTAGTATAGCCCCGAGAATTAGGGGCAATCAGCCCCAGCATTTT; clone size: few; J gene: TRBJ1-5; D gene: .; V gene: TRBV19
CDR3 protein: CASSSPGQGWGEQYF; CDR3 DNA: TGTGCCAGCAGTTCCCCGGGACAGGGTTGGGGCGAGCAGTACTTC; clone size: many; J gene: TRBJ2-7; D gene: TRBD1; V gene: TRBV27
CDR3 protein: CASSLGRGLYGYTF; CDR3 DNA: TGTGCCAGCAGTCTAGGCCGGGGTCTCTATGGCTACACCTTC; clone size: few; J gene: TRBJ1-2; D gene: .; V gene: TRBV6-1
CDR3 protein: CASSVDRFSTGELFF; CDR3 DNA: TGTGCCAGCAGCGTTGACAGGTTTAGCACCGGGGAGCTGTTTTTT; clone size: few; J gene: TRBJ2-2; D gene: .; V gene: TRBV2
CDR3 protein: CASSVAGEQGTQYF; CDR3 DNA: TGTGCCAGCAGCGTAGCGGGGGAACAGGGGACCCAGTACTTC; clone size: few; J gene: TRBJ2-5; D gene: .; V gene: TRBV9
CDR3 protein: CASSPLHGWSALAKNIQYF; CDR3 DNA: TGCGCCAGCAGCCCGTTACATGGATGGTCGGCTCTAGCCAAAAACATTCAGTACTTC; clone size: .; J gene: TRBJ2-4; D gene: .; V gene: TRBV4-1
CDR3 protein: CATSRIIGNTIYF; CDR3 DNA: TGTGCCACCAGCAGGATCATTGGAAACACCATATATTTT; clone size: .; J gene: TRBJ1-3; D gene: .; V gene: TRBV15
CDR3 protein: CASTEAFSNTEAFF; CDR3 DNA: TGTGCCAGCACCGAGGCGTTTTCTAACACTGAAGCTTTCTTT; clone size: many; J gene: TRBJ1-1; D gene: .; V gene: TRBV28
CDR3 protein: CSARVGGDTEAFF; CDR3 DNA: TGCAGTGCTAGAGTCGGGGGCGACACTGAAGCTTTCTTT; clone size: many; J gene: TRBJ1-1; D gene: .; V gene: TRBV20-1
CDR3 protein: CASSENRAGPAETQYF; CDR3 DNA: TGTGCCAGCAGTGAAAATCGTGCGGGCCCCGCGGAGACCCAGTACTTC; clone size: many; J gene: TRBJ2-5; D gene: .; V gene: TRBV2
CDR3 protein: CASSSGVVRIQPQHF; CDR3 DNA: TGTGCCAGTAGTTCAGGGGTTGTACGTATTCAGCCCCAGCATTTT; clone size: few; J gene: TRBJ1-5; D gene: .; V gene: TRBV19
CDR3 protein: CASSYGRGEAFF; CDR3 DNA: TGTGCCAGCAGTTACGGCAGGGGTGAAGCTTTCTTT; clone size: many; J gene: TRBJ1-1; D gene: .; V gene: TRBV6-2/TRBV6-3
CDR3 protein: CALGSALYEQYF; CDR3 DNA: TGTGCCCTCGGTAGTGCCCTCTACGAGCAGTACTTC; clone size: .; J gene: TRBJ2-7; D gene: .; V gene: TRBV10-3
CDR3 protein: CASSFGDRGGYTF; CDR3 DNA: TGTGCCAGCAGTTTCGGGGACAGGGGTGGCTACACCTTC; clone size: many; J gene: TRBJ1-2; D gene: TRBD1; V gene: TRBV12-3/TRBV12-4
CDR3 protein: CSARTGRVQYF; CDR3 DNA: TGCAGTGCTAGGACGGGAAGGGTCCAGTACTTC; clone size: many; J gene: TRBJ2-5; D gene: .; V gene: TRBV20-1
CDR3 protein: CASRVTETGNTIYF; CDR3 DNA: TGTGCCAGCAGGGTGACAGAAACTGGAAACACCATATATTTT; clone size: few; J gene: TRBJ1-3; D gene: .; V gene: TRBV7-8
CDR3 protein: CSAKFSRGNEKLFF; CDR3 DNA: TGCAGTGCTAAATTTAGCAGGGGAAACGAAAAACTGTTTTTT; clone size: .; J gene: TRBJ1-4; D gene: .; V gene: TRBV20-1
CDR3 protein: CASSPRAGSNYGYTF; CDR3 DNA: TGTGCCAGCAGCCCGAGGGCAGGGAGTAACTATGGCTACACCTTC; clone size: many; J gene: TRBJ1-2; D gene: .; V gene: TRBV7-2
CDR3 protein: CASRRPGRAIEQYF; CDR3 DNA: TGTGCCAGCAGGAGGCCCGGGAGGGCCATCGAGCAGTACTTC; clone size: few; J gene: TRBJ2-7; D gene: TRBD2; V gene: TRBV11-2
CDR3 protein: CASSPPWNTGELFF; CDR3 DNA: TGTGCCAGCTCACCACCGTGGAACACCGGGGAGCTGTTTTTT; clone size: .; J gene: TRBJ2-2; D gene: .; V gene: TRBV18
CDR3 protein: CASSFDGRANTGELFF; CDR3 DNA: TGCGCCAGCAGCTTTGACGGGAGGGCCAACACCGGGGAGCTGTTTTTT; clone size: few; J gene: TRBJ2-2; D gene: TRBD2; V gene: TRBV5-1
CDR3 protein: CASSLLTKGGYTF; CDR3 DNA: TGTGCCAGCAGTTTATTGACGAAAGGTGGCTACACCTTC; clone size: many; J gene: TRBJ1-2; D gene: .; V gene: TRBV27
CDR3 protein: CASSQDPGRANTGELFF; CDR3 DNA: TGCGCCAGCAGCCAAGATCCCGGCAGGGCGAACACCGGGGAGCTGTTTTTT; clone size: .; J gene: TRBJ2-2; D gene: .; V gene: TRBV4-1
CDR3 protein: CASSLGQMGTEAFF; CDR3 DNA: TGTGCCAGTAGTTTGGGCCAGATGGGCACTGAAGCTTTCTTT; clone size: few; J gene: TRBJ1-1; D gene: .; V gene: TRBV19
CDR3 protein: CASSAPGGAGANVLTF; CDR3 DNA: TGTGCCAGCAGCGCCCCGGGGGGGGCTGGGGCCAACGTCCTGACTTTC; clone size: .; J gene: TRBJ2-6; D gene: TRBD2; V gene: TRBV9
CDR3 protein: CASSYRLAGGLGAETQYF; CDR3 DNA: TGTGCCAGCAGTTACCGCCTAGCGGGGGGCCTGGGGGCAGAGACCCAGTACTTC; clone size: few; J gene: TRBJ2-5; D gene: TRBD2; V gene: TRBV6-5
CDR3 protein: CASSWGPEGETQYF; CDR3 DNA: TGCGCCAGCAGCTGGGGCCCGGAAGGAGAGACCCAGTACTTC; clone size: .; J gene: TRBJ2-5; D gene: .; V gene: TRBV5-1
CDR3 protein: CASSAPTTGGTQYF; CDR3 DNA: TGTGCCAGCAGTGCCCCGACTACTGGGGGTACGCAGTATTTT; clone size: .; J gene: TRBJ2-3; D gene: .; V gene: TRBV2
CDR3 protein: CASSQGLADNEQFF; CDR3 DNA: TGCGCCAGCAGCCAGGGGCTAGCGGACAATGAGCAGTTCTTC; clone size: .; J gene: TRBJ2-1; D gene: TRBD2; V gene: TRBV4-3
CDR3 protein: CASSYSEGREQYF; CDR3 DNA: TGTGCCAGCAGTTACTCTGAGGGGCGCGAGCAGTACTTC; clone size: many; J gene: TRBJ2-7; D gene: .; V gene: TRBV6-5
CDR3 protein: CASSQGRSSYEQYF; CDR3 DNA: TGCGCCAGCAGCCAAGGGCGGAGCTCCTACGAGCAGTACTTC; clone size: once; J gene: TRBJ2-7; D gene: .; V gene: TRBV4-3
CDR3 protein: CASVDRGMNTEAFF; CDR3 DNA: TGTGCCAGCGTCGACAGGGGCATGAACACTGAAGCTTTCTTT; clone size: .; J gene: TRBJ1-1; D gene: TRBD1; V gene: TRBV6-1
CDR3 protein: CSAGDRGYEQYF; CDR3 DNA: TGCAGTGCTGGAGACAGGGGCTACGAGCAGTACTTC; clone size: many; J gene: TRBJ2-7; D gene: TRBD1; V gene: TRBV20-1
CDR3 protein: CASRARQGETEAFF; CDR3 DNA: TGTGCCAGCAGAGCTCGACAGGGGGAAACTGAAGCTTTCTTT; clone size: .; J gene: TRBJ1-1; D gene: TRBD1; V gene: TRBV7-8
CDR3 protein: CASSDRVQETQYF; CDR3 DNA: TGTGCCAGCTCGGACAGGGTCCAAGAGACCCAGTACTTC; clone size: .; J gene: TRBJ2-5; D gene: TRBD1; V gene: TRBV28
CDR3 protein: CASSYPTGGAEKLFF; CDR3 DNA: TGTGCCAGCAGTTACCCGACAGGGGGAGCTGAAAAACTGTTTTTT; clone size: .; J gene: TRBJ1-4; D gene: TRBD1; V gene: TRBV6-5
CDR3 protein: CASREQGPLTDTQYF; CDR3 DNA: TGTGCCAGCAGGGAACAGGGGCCCCTCACAGATACGCAGTATTTT; clone size: .; J gene: TRBJ2-3; D gene: TRBD1; V gene: TRBV28
CDR3 protein: CASSQRTGHTEAFF; CDR3 DNA: TGTGCCAGCAGTCAAAGGACAGGGCACACTGAAGCTTTCTTT; clone size: many; J gene: TRBJ1-1; D gene: TRBD1; V gene: TRBV2
CDR3 protein: CSARMWGANVLTF; CDR3 DNA: TGCAGTGCTAGGATGTGGGGGGCCAACGTCCTGACTTTC; clone size: .; J gene: TRBJ2-6; D gene: .; V gene: TRBV20-1
CDR3 protein: CAISEGDQETQYF; CDR3 DNA: TGTGCCATCAGTGAAGGGGATCAAGAGACCCAGTACTTC; clone size: .; J gene: TRBJ2-5; D gene: .; V gene: TRBV10-3
CDR3 protein: CASRIYQGSSYNSPLHF; CDR3 DNA: TGTGCCAGCAGGATCTATCAGGGGAGCTCCTATAATTCACCCCTCCACTTT; clone size: few; J gene: TRBJ1-6; D gene: .; V gene: TRBV2
CDR3 protein: CASSFSGGSYEQYF; CDR3 DNA: TGTGCCAGCAGTTTTAGCGGAGGATCATACGAGCAGTACTTC; clone size: many; J gene: TRBJ2-7; D gene: .; V gene: TRBV28
CDR3 protein: CASSGDFYEQYF; CDR3 DNA: TGTGCCAGCAGCGGGGACTTCTACGAGCAGTACTTC; clone size: many; J gene: TRBJ2-7; D gene: .; V gene: TRBV2
CDR3 protein: CASSLAAASSYNSPLHF; CDR3 DNA: TGTGCCAGCAGCTTAGCCGCGGCGAGCTCCTATAATTCACCCCTCCACTTT; clone size: many; J gene: TRBJ1-6; D gene: .; V gene: TRBV7-2
CDR3 protein: CASSSPWRNIQYF; CDR3 DNA: TGTGCCAGCAGTTCCCCTTGGAGAAACATTCAGTACTTC; clone size: .; J gene: TRBJ2-4; D gene: .; V gene: TRBV12-3/TRBV12-4
CDR3 protein: CASTPPEGYEQYF; CDR3 DNA: TGTGCCAGCACTCCACCGGAGGGTTACGAGCAGTACTTC; clone size: many; J gene: TRBJ2-7; D gene: .; V gene: TRBV6-2/TRBV6-3
CDR3 protein: CASIIPYRVGLQETQYF; CDR3 DNA: TGTGCCAGCATCATTCCGTACCGGGTGGGTCTTCAAGAGACCCAGTACTTC; clone size: .; J gene: TRBJ2-5; D gene: .; V gene: TRBV7-8
CDR3 protein: CASSFRDNSYEQYF; CDR3 DNA: TGCGCCAGCAGCTTCCGGGACAACTCCTACGAGCAGTACTTC; clone size: many; J gene: TRBJ2-7; D gene: .; V gene: TRBV5-1
CDR3 protein: CASSLRDSTDTQYF; CDR3 DNA: TGTGCCAGCAGCTTACGGGACTCCACAGATACGCAGTATTTT; clone size: few; J gene: TRBJ2-3; D gene: .; V gene: TRBV7-2
CDR3 protein: CASSRLLQGNNQPQHF; CDR3 DNA: TGCGCCAGCAGTCGCCTTTTACAGGGGAACAATCAGCCCCAGCATTTT; clone size: .; J gene: TRBJ1-5; D gene: TRBD1; V gene: TRBV4-1
CDR3 protein: CASSSPGSETQYF; CDR3 DNA: TGTGCCAGCAGTTCTCCCGGGTCGGAGACCCAGTACTTC; clone size: many; J gene: TRBJ2-5; D gene: .; V gene: TRBV12-3/TRBV12-4
CDR3 protein: CSATTTGDDGYTF; CDR3 DNA: TGCAGTGCTACAACCACAGGGGATGACGGCTACACCTTC; clone size: many; J gene: TRBJ1-2; D gene: TRBD1; V gene: TRBV20-1
CDR3 protein: CSVALGTGSYEQYF; CDR3 DNA: TGCAGCGTTGCGTTAGGGACAGGGTCCTACGAGCAGTACTTC; clone size: .; J gene: TRBJ2-7; D gene: TRBD1; V gene: TRBV29-1